Below are 9 T cell receptor beta chains sequenced from a single sample in a study of tissue T cells after allogeneic stem cell transplantation. The data were produced by immunoSEQ multiplex PCR, yet TCRdb's version contains in-frame clones alone and is incomplete. Altogether around 600 clones are present, approximately 71% being singletons, with the ten largest covering approximately 6.9%. Source material: liver tissue. The source is a female BALB/c mouse in good health. For the strain, the MHC haplotype given is H2-d.

In regard to this clone: Here the gene names and germline are mouse. The read ends 1 residue before the CDR3 terminus; that terminus is restored from the germline J gene. The chain is built from TRBV19 and TRBJ2-1; 9 bases are shared with TRBD1. V was clipped by 6 bases and J by 5 bases; unmatched bases: 3. Germline V gene sequence: CDR1 FNHDT, CDR2 SITEND (reference sequence). The CDR3 contains 13 residues. CDR3 sequence: CASNRDRDAEQFF. The CDR3 DNA, read in part, is TGTGCCAGCAACCGGGACAGGGATGCTGAGCAGTTC.

Worth noting for this clone: The genes and germline here are from mouse. The read is 1 residue too short to cover the CDR3 end, so that end is filled in from the germline J gene. This rearrangement joins TRBV13-1 to TRBJ2-1; D unresolved. The V gene's germline CDR1 is NSHNY and CDR2 SYGAGN. V lost 1 base and J 0 bases, leaving 8 bases between the germline ends. This CDR3 spans 15 amino acids. CDR3 DNA (partial): TGTGCCAGCAGTGATAAGTCAGTTAACTATGCTGAGCAGTTC. As protein: CASSDKSVNYAEQF. The full CDR3 is CASSDKSVNYAEQFF.

Comments on this clone: Gene names are the mouse ones. The observed sequence ends 1 residue before the CDR3 terminus, with the missing tail filled in from the germline J gene. V and J are TRBV1 and TRBJ2-4; D is possibly TRBD1 (5 bases). Trimming removed 1 base at V and 7 bases at J, with 6 bases between. The V gene's germline CDR1 is NSQYPW and CDR2 LRSPGD (reference sequence). CDR3 length: 12 residues. Partial CDR3 DNA: TGCACCTGCAGTGCAGCAGGGCACACCTTGTAC. It translates to CTCSAAGHTLY. The full CDR3 is CTCSAAGHTLYF.

Concerning this clone itself: Mouse gene names and germline throughout. Read data end 1 residue before the CDR3 end; the end is taken from the germline J gene. This chain joins TRBV13-2 and TRBJ2-2; TRBD2 aligns across 13 bases. Germline V gene sequence: CDR1 NNHNN, CDR2 SYGAGS (reference sequence). J lost 4 bases, V lost 6 bases, and 6 bases had no gene match. This CDR3 contains 16 residues. The CDR3 sequence is CASVPGLGGVTGQLYF. CDR3 DNA (partial): TGTGCCAGCGTTCCGGGACTGGGGGGGGTCACCGGGCAGCTCTAC.

This clone came up once. Each gene name is a mouse one. The read gets to within 1 residue of the CDR3 end, and the germline J gene fills in the rest. V gene TRBV13-2 combines with J gene TRBJ1-1, with D tentatively TRBD1 (6 bases). This CDR3 contains 13 residues. Trimming removed 2 bases at V and 5 bases at J, with 10 bases between. Per the germline V gene, CDR1 is NNHNN and CDR2 is SYGAGS (reference sequence). The sequenced CDR3 bases are TGTGCCAGCGGTGACCTGACAGGAACAGAAGTCTTC. It codes for CASGDLTGTEVF. The entire CDR3 protein reads CASGDLTGTEVFF.

As for this clone: Mouse germline and gene names are used. The read halts 1 residue ahead of the CDR3 end, with the missing end drawn from the germline J gene. This chain joins TRBV13-3 and TRBJ2-7, with 11 bases lining up with TRBD2. This CDR3 is built from 12 residues. Germline CDR1 NNHDY, CDR2 SYVADS. V dropped 7 bases and J dropped 5; count of bases not matched to a gene: 2. CDR3: CASRGLGDEQYF. Incomplete CDR3 DNA: TGTGCCAGCCGGGGACTGGGGGATGAACAGTAC.

Note on this clone: Genes here carry mouse names. The sequenced CDR3 bases are TGTGCCAGCAGCCAAGGAGGGGTTTCCAACGAAAGATTATTT. Protein sequence: CASSQGGVSNERLF. The CDR3 reads in full as CASSQGGVSNERLFF. The rearrangement joins TRBV5 to TRBJ1-4, with D possibly being TRBD1 (5 bases). With the read ending 1 residue before the CDR3 end, the germline J gene is used to fill in that end. CDR3 length equals 15 residues. Germline V CDR1 and CDR2: LGHNA, YNLKQL (reference sequence). The V end was cut by 1 base, the J end by 0 bases, with 6 bases between.

In regard to this clone: Mouse germline and gene names are used. The read ends 1 residue early relative to the CDR3; the germline J gene fills the gap. The J gene is TRBJ2-1, the V gene TRBV5; D may be TRBD1 (6 bases). This CDR3 has 14 amino acids. Trimming left V 4 bases short and J 1 base short, with 8 bases between. The germline CDR1 and CDR2 sequences are LGHNA and YNLKQL (reference sequence). The covered CDR3 bases are TGTGCCAGCAGCCCCGGACAGAACTATGCTGAGCAGTTC. Encoded protein: CASSPGQNYAEQF. The CDR3 in its entirety is CASSPGQNYAEQFF.

With respect to this clone: Mouse names are used for the genes. The sequence runs out 1 residue before the end of the CDR3; the remainder is reconstructed from the germline J gene. The chain employs TRBV3 and TRBJ1-6; D gene ambiguous. TRBJ1-6 is labeled an ORF, and its function is uncertain. With 3 bases removed from V and 0 bases from J, the gap between germline ends came to 3 bases. The CDR3 extends over 14 amino acids. The germline gives CDR1 SNHLY, CDR2 FYNGKV (reference sequence). The CDR3 loop is CASSFFSYNSPLYF. The sequenced CDR3 bases are TGTGCCAGCAGCTTTTTTTCCTATAATTCGCCCCTCTAC.